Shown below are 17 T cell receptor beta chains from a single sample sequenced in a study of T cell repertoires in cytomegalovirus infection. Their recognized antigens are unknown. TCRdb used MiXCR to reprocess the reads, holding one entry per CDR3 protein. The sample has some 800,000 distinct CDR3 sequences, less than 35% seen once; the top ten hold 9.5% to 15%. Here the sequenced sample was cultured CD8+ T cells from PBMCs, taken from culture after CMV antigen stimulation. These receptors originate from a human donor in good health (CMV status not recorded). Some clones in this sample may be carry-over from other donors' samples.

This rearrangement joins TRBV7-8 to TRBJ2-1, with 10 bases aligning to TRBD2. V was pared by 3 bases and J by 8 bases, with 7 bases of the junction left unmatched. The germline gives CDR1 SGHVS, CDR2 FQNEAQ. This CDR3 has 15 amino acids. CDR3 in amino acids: CASSFQRGGQDEQFF. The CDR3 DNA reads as TGTGCCAGCAGCTTCCAGCGGGGGGGCCAGGATGAGCAGTTCTTC.

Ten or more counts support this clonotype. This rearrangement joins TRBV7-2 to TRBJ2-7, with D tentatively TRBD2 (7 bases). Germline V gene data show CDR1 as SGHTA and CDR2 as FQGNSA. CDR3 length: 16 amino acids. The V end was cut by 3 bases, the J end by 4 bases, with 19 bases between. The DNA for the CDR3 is TGTGCCAGCAGCTTGACCCGTAAGGGGGGGGGTTACGAGCAGTACTTC. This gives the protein CASSLTRKGGGYEQYF. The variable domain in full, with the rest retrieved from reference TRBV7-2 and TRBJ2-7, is GAGVSQSPSNKVTEKGKDVELRCDPISGHTALYWYRQSLGQGLEFLIYFQGNSAPDKSGLPSDRFSAERTGGSVSTLTIQRTQQEDSAVYLCASSLTRKGGGYEQYFGPGTRLTVT.

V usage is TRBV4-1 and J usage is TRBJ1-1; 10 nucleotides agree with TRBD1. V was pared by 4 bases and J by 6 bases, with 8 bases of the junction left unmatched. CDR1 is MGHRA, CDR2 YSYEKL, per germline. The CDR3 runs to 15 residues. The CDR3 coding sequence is TGCGCCAGCAGCCCCGAGGGGACAGGGGTCCCTGAAGCTTTCTTT. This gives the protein CASSPEGTGVPEAFF.

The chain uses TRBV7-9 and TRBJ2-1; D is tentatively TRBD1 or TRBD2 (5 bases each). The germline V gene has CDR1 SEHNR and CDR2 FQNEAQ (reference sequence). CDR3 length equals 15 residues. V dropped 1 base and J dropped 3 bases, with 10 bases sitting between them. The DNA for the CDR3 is TGTGCCAGCAGCTTAGGGGGGATCTACTACAATGAGCAGTTCTTC. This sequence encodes CASSLGGIYYNEQFF.

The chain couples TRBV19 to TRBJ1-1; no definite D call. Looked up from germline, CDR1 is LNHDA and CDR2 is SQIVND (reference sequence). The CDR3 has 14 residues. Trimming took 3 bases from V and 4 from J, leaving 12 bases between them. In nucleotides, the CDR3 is TGTGCCAGTAGTATTACAGTTCGAGGCACTGAAGCTTTCTTT. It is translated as CASSITVRGTEAFF.

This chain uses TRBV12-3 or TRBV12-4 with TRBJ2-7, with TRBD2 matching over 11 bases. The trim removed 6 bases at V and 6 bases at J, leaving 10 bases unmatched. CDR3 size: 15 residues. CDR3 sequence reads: CASRSIAGGQGEQYV. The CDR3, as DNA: TGTGCCAGCAGGTCAATAGCGGGGGGGCAGGGCGAGCAGTACGTC.

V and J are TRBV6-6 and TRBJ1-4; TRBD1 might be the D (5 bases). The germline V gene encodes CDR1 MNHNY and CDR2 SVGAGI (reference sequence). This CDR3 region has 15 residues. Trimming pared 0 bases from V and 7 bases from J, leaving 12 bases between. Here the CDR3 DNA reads TGTGCCAGCAGTTACTCGAAGGCAGGGCGTGAAAAACTGTTTTTT. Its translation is CASSYSKAGREKLFF.

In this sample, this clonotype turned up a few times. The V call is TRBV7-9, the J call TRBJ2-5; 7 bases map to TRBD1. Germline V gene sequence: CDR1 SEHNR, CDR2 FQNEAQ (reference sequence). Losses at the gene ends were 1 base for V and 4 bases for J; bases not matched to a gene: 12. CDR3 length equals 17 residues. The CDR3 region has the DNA TGTGCCAGCAGCTTAGGATCAGACAGGGTAGGGACAGAGACCCAGTACTTC. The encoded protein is CASSLGSDRVGTETQYF. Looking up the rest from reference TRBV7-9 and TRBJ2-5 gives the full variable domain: DTGVSQNPRHKITKRGQNVTFRCDPISEHNRLYWYRQTLGQGPEFLTYFQNEAQLEKSRLLSDRFSAERPKGSFSTLEIQRTEQGDSAMYLCASSLGSDRVGTETQYFGPGTRLLVL.

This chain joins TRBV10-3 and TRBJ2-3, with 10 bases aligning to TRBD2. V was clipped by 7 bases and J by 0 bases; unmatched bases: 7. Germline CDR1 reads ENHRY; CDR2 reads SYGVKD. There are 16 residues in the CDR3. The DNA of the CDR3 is TGTGCCATCAATCCTAGCGGGGGACCTAGCACAGATACGCAGTATTTT. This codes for CAINPSGGPSTDTQYF.

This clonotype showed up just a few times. Here the CDR3 reads CASSFPLVGTGLHEQFF. CDR3 DNA: TGTGCCAGCAGTTTCCCTTTAGTAGGGACAGGGCTTCATGAGCAGTTCTTC. The V call is TRBV27, the J call TRBJ2-1; the match to TRBD1 covers 9 bases. The CDR3 totals 17 residues. J lost 8 bases, V lost 3 bases, and 14 bases had no gene match. The germline V gene has CDR1 MNHEY and CDR2 SMNVEV (reference sequence).

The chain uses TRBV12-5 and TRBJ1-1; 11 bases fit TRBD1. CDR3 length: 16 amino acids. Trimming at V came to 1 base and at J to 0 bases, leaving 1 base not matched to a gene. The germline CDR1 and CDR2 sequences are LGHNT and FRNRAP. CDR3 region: CASGLGTGGLNTEAFF. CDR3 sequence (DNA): TGTGCTAGTGGTTTGGGGACAGGGGGCCTGAACACTGAAGCTTTCTTT.

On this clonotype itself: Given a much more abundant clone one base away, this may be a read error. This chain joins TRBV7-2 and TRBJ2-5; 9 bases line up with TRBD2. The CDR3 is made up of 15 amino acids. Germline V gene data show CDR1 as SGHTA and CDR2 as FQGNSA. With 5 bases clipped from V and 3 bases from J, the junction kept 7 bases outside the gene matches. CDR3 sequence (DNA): TGTGCCAGCAGCCAATGGGCGGGGGGGGAAGAGACCCAGTACTTC. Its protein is CASSQWAGGEETQYF.

The CDR3 loop is CASSQTSGGNIQYF. The CDR3 nucleotides are TGCGCCAGCAGCCAGACTAGCGGGGGTAACATTCAGTACTTC. The genes are TRBV4-1 and TRBJ2-4; 12 nucleotides agree with TRBD2. V was clipped by 3 bases and J by 7 bases; unmatched bases: 1. This CDR3 is built from 14 residues. Germline assignment: CDR1 MGHRA and CDR2 YSYEKL.

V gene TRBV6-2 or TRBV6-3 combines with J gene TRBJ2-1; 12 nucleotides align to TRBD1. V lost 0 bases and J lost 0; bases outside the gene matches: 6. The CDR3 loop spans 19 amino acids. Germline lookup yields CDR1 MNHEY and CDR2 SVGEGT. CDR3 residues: CASSYSGTGGFSSYNEQFF. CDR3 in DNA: TGTGCCAGCAGTTACTCCGGGACAGGGGGCTTCAGCTCCTACAATGAGCAGTTCTTC.

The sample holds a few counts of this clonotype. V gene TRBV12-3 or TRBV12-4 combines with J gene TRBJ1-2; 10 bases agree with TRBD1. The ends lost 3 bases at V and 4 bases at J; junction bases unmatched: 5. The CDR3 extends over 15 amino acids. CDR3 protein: CASSFEGTGVYGYTF. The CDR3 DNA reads TGTGCCAGCAGTTTTGAGGGGACAGGGGTCTATGGCTACACCTTC.

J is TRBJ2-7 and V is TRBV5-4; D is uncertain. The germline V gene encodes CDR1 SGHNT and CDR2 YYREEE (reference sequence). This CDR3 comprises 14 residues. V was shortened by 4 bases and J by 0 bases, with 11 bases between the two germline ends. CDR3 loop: CASSTRPSSYEQYV. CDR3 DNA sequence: TGTGCCAGCAGCACGAGACCAAGCTCCTACGAGCAGTACGTC.

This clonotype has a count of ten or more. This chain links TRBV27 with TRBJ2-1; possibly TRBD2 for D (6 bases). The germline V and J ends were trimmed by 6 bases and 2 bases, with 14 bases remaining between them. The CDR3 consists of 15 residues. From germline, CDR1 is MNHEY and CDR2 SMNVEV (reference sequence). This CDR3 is CASSLAGGTYNEQFF. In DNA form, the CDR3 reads TGTGCCAGCAGCTTAGCTGGCGGGACCTACAATGAGCAGTTCTTC.